This TCR beta chain appears in the sequencing data of a study of prognosis after radiotherapy for stage I lung cancer. Whole-study results and caveats: Whether the expanded TCR clones were tumor-specific was not determined. As reported, TRBV and TRBJ gene usage differed between patients who had metastases and those who did not.

This clonotype was found once. The antigen is undetermined. Given a far larger clone just one base away, this is likely a sequencing read error. Genomic DNA was subjected to two-round multiplex PCR for amplification of TCR beta CDR3. First-round PCR used primers specific to each TRBV and TRBJ gene. TCRdb reanalysed the multiplex PCR reads using MiXCR and keeps one entry per CDR3 protein. The sample has around 30,000 distinct CDR3 sequences, less than 35% seen once. The sample consisted of PBMCs, taken before or after stereotactic body radiation therapy (not recorded which). This TCR came from a donor of 50 years or more with non-small cell lung cancer.

The CDR3 loop is CSTWVGNEQFF. The CDR3 nucleotides are TGTTCGACATGGGTCGGCAATGAGCAGTTCTTC. The V call is TRBV6-4, the J call TRBJ2-1; no reliable D call. The CDR3 is 11 residues long. Germline-derived CDR1 and CDR2 are MRHNA and SNTAGT.